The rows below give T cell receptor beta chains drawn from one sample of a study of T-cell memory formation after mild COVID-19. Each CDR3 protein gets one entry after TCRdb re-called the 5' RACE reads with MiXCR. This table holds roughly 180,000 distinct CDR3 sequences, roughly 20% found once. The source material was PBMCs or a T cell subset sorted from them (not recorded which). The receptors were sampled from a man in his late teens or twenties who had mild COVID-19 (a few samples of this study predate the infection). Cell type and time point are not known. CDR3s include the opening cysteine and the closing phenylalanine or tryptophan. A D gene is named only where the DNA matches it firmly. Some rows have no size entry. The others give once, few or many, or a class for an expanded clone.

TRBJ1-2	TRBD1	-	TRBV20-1	CSASVRQGAYGYTF	TGCAGTGCCTCGGTCCGACAGGGGGCCTATGGCTACACCTTC
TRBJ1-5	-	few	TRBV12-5	CASGLGEANQPQHF	TGTGCTAGTGGCCTAGGGGAAGCCAATCAGCCCCAGCATTTT
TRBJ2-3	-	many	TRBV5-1	CASSLELGRDTQYF	TGCGCCAGCAGCTTGGAGCTAGGAAGGGATACGCAGTATTTT
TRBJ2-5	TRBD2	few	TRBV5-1	CASSDPGGGETQYF	TGCGCCAGCTCTGACCCGGGAGGGGGAGAGACCCAGTACTTC
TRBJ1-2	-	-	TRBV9	CASSANVANYGYTF	TGTGCCAGCAGCGCCAACGTAGCTAACTATGGCTACACCTTC
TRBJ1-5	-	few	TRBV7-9	CASSKAHINQPQHF	TGTGCCAGCAGCAAAGCACACATCAATCAGCCCCAGCATTTT
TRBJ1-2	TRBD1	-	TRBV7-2	CASSLRQGANYGYTF	TGTGCCAGCAGCTTAAGACAGGGAGCTAACTATGGCTACACCTTC
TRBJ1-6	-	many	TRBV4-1	CASSPRSVDSPLHF	TGCGCCAGCAGCCCAAGATCAGTGGATTCACCCCTCCACTTT
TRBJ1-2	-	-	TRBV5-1	CASSLASYGYTF	TGCGCCAGCAGCTTGGCCAGCTATGGCTACACCTTC
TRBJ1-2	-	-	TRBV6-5	CASSLGLLGYGYTF	TGTGCCAGCAGTTTAGGACTGTTGGGGTATGGCTACACCTTC
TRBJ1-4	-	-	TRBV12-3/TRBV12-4	CASRPGGRGLGKLFF	TGTGCCAGCAGGCCCGGGGGGAGGGGCCTGGGAAAACTGTTTTTT
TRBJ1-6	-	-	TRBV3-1	CASSPGRPPLHF	TGTGCCAGCAGCCCCGGCAGGCCACCCCTCCACTTT
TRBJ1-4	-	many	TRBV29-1	CSVLQAGEKLFF	TGCAGCGTTCTCCAGGCAGGCGAAAAACTGTTTTTT
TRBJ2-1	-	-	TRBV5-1	CASSPPGGSYNEQFF	TGCGCCAGCAGCCCGCCCGGGGGCTCCTACAATGAGCAGTTCTTC
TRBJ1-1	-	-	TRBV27	CASSRVGGRGVNTEAFF	TGTGCCAGCAGTCGTGTGGGGGGCCGGGGGGTGAACACTGAAGCTTTCTTT
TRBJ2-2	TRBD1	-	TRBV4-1	CASSPDRGLRELFF	TGCGCCAGCAGCCCCGACAGGGGGCTAAGGGAGCTGTTTTTT
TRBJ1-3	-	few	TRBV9	CASSVGRTPGTIYF	TGTGCCAGCAGCGTAGGGCGGACCCCTGGCACCATATATTTT
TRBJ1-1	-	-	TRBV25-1	CASSEFGSNTEAFF	TGTGCCAGCAGTGAATTCGGGTCGAACACTGAAGCTTTCTTT
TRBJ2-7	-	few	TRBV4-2	CASSPDPNYEQYF	TGTGCCAGCAGCCCAGACCCAAACTACGAGCAGTACTTC
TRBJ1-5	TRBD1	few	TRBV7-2	CASSKGQGARQPQHF	TGTGCCAGCAGCAAGGGACAGGGGGCTAGACAGCCCCAGCATTTT
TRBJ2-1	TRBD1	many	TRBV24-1	CATSGQTGKYDEQFF	TGTGCCACCAGTGGCCAGACAGGGAAATACGATGAGCAGTTCTTC
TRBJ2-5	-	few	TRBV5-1	CASSLANGLMQGDQYF	TGCGCCAGCAGCTTGGCCAACGGGTTGATGCAAGGGGACCAGTACTTC
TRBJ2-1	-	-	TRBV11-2	CASSLAPLESAAYNEQFF	TGTGCCAGCAGCTTAGCCCCACTAGAGTCCGCAGCCTACAATGAGCAGTTCTTC
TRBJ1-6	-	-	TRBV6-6	CASSYLRVSGNNSPLHF	TGTGCCAGCAGTTATTTGAGGGTGTCAGGGAATAATTCACCCCTCCACTTT
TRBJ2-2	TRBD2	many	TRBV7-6	CASSLAGGAANTGELFF	TGTGCCAGCAGCTTAGCCGGGGGGGCCGCGAACACCGGGGAGCTGTTTTTT
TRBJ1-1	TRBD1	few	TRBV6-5	CASSLDRGLSTEAFF	TGTGCCAGCAGTTTGGACAGGGGGTTGAGCACTGAAGCTTTCTTT
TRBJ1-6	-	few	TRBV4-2	CASSQEAGSNNSPLHF	TGTGCCAGCAGCCAAGAGGCGGGATCCAATAATTCACCCCTCCACTTT
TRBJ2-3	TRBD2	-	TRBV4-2	CASSHGASGRTDTQYF	TGTGCCAGCAGCCACGGCGCTAGCGGGCGCACAGATACGCAGTATTTT
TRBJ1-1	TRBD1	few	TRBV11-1	CASMDRWRNTEAFF	TGTGCCAGCATGGACAGGTGGAGGAACACTGAAGCTTTCTTT
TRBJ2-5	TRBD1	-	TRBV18	CASSRGPQGARETQYF	TGTGCCAGCTCACGCGGCCCTCAGGGGGCCCGAGAGACCCAGTACTTC
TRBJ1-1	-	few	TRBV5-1	CASSLEGVRTNTEAFF	TGCGCCAGCAGCTTGGAAGGGGTGCGGACGAACACTGAAGCTTTCTTT
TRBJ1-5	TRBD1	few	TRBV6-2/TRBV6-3	CASRQGINQPQHF	TGTGCCAGTCGACAGGGAATAAATCAGCCCCAGCATTTT
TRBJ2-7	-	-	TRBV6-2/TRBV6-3	CATGSHPSYEQYF	TGTGCCACCGGCAGTCACCCGTCCTACGAGCAGTACTTC
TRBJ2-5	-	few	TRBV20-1	CSAIIPPSQETQYF	TGCAGTGCTATAATCCCGCCAAGCCAAGAGACCCAGTACTTC
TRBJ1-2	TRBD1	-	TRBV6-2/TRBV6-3	CASSFPAGQAYGYTF	TGTGCCAGCAGTTTCCCGGCGGGACAGGCTTATGGCTACACCTTC
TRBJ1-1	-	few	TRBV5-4	CASGLDSTEAFF	TGTGCCAGCGGGTTAGACAGCACTGAAGCTTTCTTT
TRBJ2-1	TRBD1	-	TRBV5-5	CASSSGQYYNEQFF	TGTGCCAGCAGCTCGGGACAGTATTACAATGAGCAGTTCTTC
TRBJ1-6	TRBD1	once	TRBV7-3	CASSLRQGDNSPLHF	TGTGCCAGCAGCTTACGGCAGGGGGACAATTCACCCCTCCACTTT
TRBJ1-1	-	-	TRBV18	CASSPPGWGGTEAFF	TGTGCCAGCTCACCCCCGGGGTGGGGAGGCACTGAAGCTTTCTTT
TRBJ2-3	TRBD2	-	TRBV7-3	CASSATSGGALDTQYF	TGTGCCAGCAGCGCCACTAGCGGGGGGGCATTAGATACGCAGTATTTT
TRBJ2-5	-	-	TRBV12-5	CASGSWTTETQYF	TGTGCTAGTGGTTCCTGGACGACGGAGACCCAGTACTTC
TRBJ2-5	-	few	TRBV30	CAWSVNLETQYF	TGTGCCTGGAGTGTCAATTTGGAGACCCAGTACTTC
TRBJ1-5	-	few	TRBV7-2	CASTPSGPGNQPQHF	TGTGCCAGCACCCCCTCGGGGCCCGGGAATCAGCCCCAGCATTTT
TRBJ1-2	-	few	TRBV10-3	CAIRWDGRVYGYTF	TGTGCCATCAGGTGGGACGGTAGAGTCTATGGCTACACCTTC
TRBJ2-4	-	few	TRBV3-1	CASSLTANIQYF	TGTGCCAGCAGCCTGACAGCGAACATTCAGTACTTC
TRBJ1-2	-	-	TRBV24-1	CATSDLEGDDGYTF	TGTGCCACCAGTGATTTGGAAGGGGACGATGGCTACACCTTC